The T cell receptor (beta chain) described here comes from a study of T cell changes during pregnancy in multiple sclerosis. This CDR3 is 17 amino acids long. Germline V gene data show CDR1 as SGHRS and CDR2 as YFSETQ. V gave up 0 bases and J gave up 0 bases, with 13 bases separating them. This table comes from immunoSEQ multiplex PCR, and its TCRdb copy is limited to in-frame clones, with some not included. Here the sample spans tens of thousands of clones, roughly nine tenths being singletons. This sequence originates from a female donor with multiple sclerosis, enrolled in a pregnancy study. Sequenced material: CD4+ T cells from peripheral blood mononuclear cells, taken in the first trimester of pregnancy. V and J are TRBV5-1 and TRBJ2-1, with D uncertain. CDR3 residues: CASSLATLTSSYNEQFF. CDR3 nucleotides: TGCGCCAGCAGCTTGGCCACACTAACCAGCTCCTACAATGAGCAGTTCTTC.